This T cell receptor beta chain was retrieved from a study of T cell responses to AZD1222 COVID-19 vaccine. Whole-study results and caveats: Baseline serostatus was positive in only 5 to 7 AZD1222 recipients. With two AZD1222 doses given, Spike-specific TCR breadth and depth both rose. Among spike-specific TCRs, nearly half reportedly target unmutated variant regions. Across the whole spike, CD4 TCRs peaked at regions 160-218 and 743-854.

TCRdb keeps only in-frame clones here, not all; method: immunoSEQ multiplex PCR. The sample shows about 180,000 clones, around 88% of them seen only once. V dropped 5 bases and J dropped 4; count of bases not matched to a gene: 5. The length of the CDR3 is 13 residues. Germline CDR1 is PRHDT and CDR2 is FYEKMQ (reference sequence). With regard to this clone: Its antigen is not identified.

Sequenced material: peripheral blood, taken on day 0 of AZD1222 vaccination. This chain uses TRBV13 with TRBJ2-7; the match to TRBD1 covers 7 bases. This clonotype was sampled from an adult in good health. DNA of the CDR3: TGTGCCAGCAGCCGAGGGGGCTGGTACGAGCAGTACTTC. This sequence encodes CASSRGGWYEQYF.